This T cell receptor (beta chain) is drawn from a study of cytomegalovirus exposure and HLA in healthy donors. Study-wide context: Earlier, approximately 190 million T cells were analyzed, and some 120 million unique TCR beta sequences were found among them. Early release data held approximately 81 million unique TCRs from HLA-typed donors. Study-wide findings and caveats: In the analysis, some V segments, TRBV6-2 and TRBV6-3 included, were excluded as indistinguishable.

The PCR contained 60 Vbeta and 13 Jbeta primers. Authors' methods: About 11 million of the about 80 million unique TCR beta chains counted in a later analysis were shared. Using immunoSEQ multiplex PCR, the repertoire was profiled, and TCRdb retains in-frame clones only, with some absent. The V and J calls and the clone size are those of that table, but D and trimming were determined from the DNA. The sample records around 130,000 clones, 75% to 85% being singletons. Comment on this clone: The antigen is not known.

Per the germline V gene, CDR1 is SQVTM and CDR2 is ANQGSEA. The germline V and J ends were trimmed by 4 bases and 0 bases, with 21 bases remaining between them. CDR3 length equals 17 residues. V usage is TRBV29-1 and J usage is TRBJ1-2, with D maybe TRBD1 (5 bases). This TCR came from a girl under 10 years old in good health and CMV-seronegative. Sequences were obtained from PBMCs. Here the CDR3 reads CSVVGQGDSSANYGYTF. DNA for the CDR3: TGCAGCGTTGTTGGGCAAGGCGACAGCTCAGCTAACTATGGCTACACCTTC. Looking up the rest from reference TRBV29-1 and TRBJ1-2 gives the full variable domain: SAVISQKPSRDICQRGTSLTIQCQVDSQVTMMFWYRQQPGQSLTLIATANQGSEATYESGFVIDKFPISRPNLTFSTLTVSNMSPEDSSIYLCSVVGQGDSSANYGYTFGSGTRLTVV.